The 4 T cell receptor beta chains below come from one sample, sequenced in a study of blood T cell repertoires in COVID-19. Assay used: immunoSEQ multiplex PCR; TCRdb lists only in-frame clones, some missing. The sample contains about 120,000 clones, 85% of which appear only once. Sequencing was done on a sample of peripheral blood. All receptors derive from an elderly woman with acute or convalescent COVID-19.

In nucleotides, the CDR3 is TGTGCCAGCAGCCAAGCGGGGACAGGGGGATATGGCTACACCTTC. Amino acid sequence: CASSQAGTGGYGYTF. This sequence joins TRBV4-2 and TRBJ1-2, with 11 positions matching TRBD1. Per the germline V gene, CDR1 is LGHNA and CDR2 is YNFKEQ. The length of the CDR3 is 15 residues. Unmatched junction bases numbered 3, after V lost 1 base and J lost 5 bases.

The CDR3 region has the DNA TGCGCCAGCAGCTTGCTTTCGGCAGGCATGAACACTGAAGCTTTCTTT. Translation gives CASSLLSAGMNTEAFF. This chain links TRBV5-1 with TRBJ1-1; D remains unclear. The length of the CDR3 is 16 residues. CDR1 is SGHRS and CDR2 is YFSETQ in the germline V gene. The V end lost 1 base, the J end lost 0 bases, and 13 bases lay between the germline ends.

V and J are TRBV27 and TRBJ1-6; TRBD1 agrees at 8 bases. V was clipped by 6 bases and J by 7 bases; unmatched bases: 5. The CDR3 spans 14 residues. The germline CDR1 and CDR2 sequences are MNHEY and SMNVEV (reference sequence). CDR3 amino acids: CASRKDRANSPLHF. The CDR3 DNA follows: TGTGCCAGCAGGAAGGACAGGGCCAATTCACCCCTCCACTTT.

CDR3 DNA sequence: TGTGCCAGCAGCCAAGCCAGATTTGGTGGAAACACCATATATTTT. Translated, it gives CASSQARFGGNTIYF. V and J are TRBV3-1 (or the pseudogene TRBV3-2) and TRBJ1-3; D remains unclear. The length of the CDR3 is 15 residues. CDR1 LGHDT and CDR2 YNNKEL come from the germline V gene (reference sequence). The ends were cut back, 1 base at V and 3 bases at J, with 10 bases in the middle.